Reported below is one TCR beta chain. Per the germline V gene, CDR1 is LNHNV and CDR2 is YYDKDF (reference sequence). The CDR3 totals 15 residues. V lost 0 bases and J 4 bases, leaving 10 bases between the germline ends. This sample is drawn from a study of T-cell reconstitution after alpha-beta-depleted transplantation in children. The TCRbeta library incorporated unique molecular identifiers. TCRdb re-called the PCR reads through MiXCR, storing one row per CDR3 protein. The sample contains hundreds of thousands of distinct CDR3 sequences, about 10% of which appear only once. The sample here was PBMCs from the stem cell graft donor, taken from the stem cell graft. This receptor was identified in a human donor who donated a stem cell graft to a child with acute myeloid leukemia. J is TRBJ2-1 and V is TRBV15; maybe TRBD2 (5 bases). The chain's CDR3 is CATSRDGSGYNEQFF. CDR3 DNA: TGTGCCACCAGCAGAGACGGGTCGGGGTACAATGAGCAGTTCTTC.